One sample yielded the 9 T cell receptor beta chains listed below, sequenced in a study of identical twins. Each CDR3 protein gets one entry after TCRdb re-called the 5' RACE reads with MiXCR. Here the sample spans a few hundred thousand distinct CDR3 sequences, around a tenth being singletons. The same sample was also used in a study of yellow fever vaccine responses in identical twins.

Sequenced input: PBMCs. These receptors originate from a woman aged 18-29 years in good health.

This clonotype was observed at least ten times. This chain uses TRBV5-1 with TRBJ2-1; possible D gene TRBD2, 5 bases. Germline-derived CDR1 and CDR2 are SGHRS and YFSETQ. The CDR3 loop spans 15 amino acids. Trimming removed 0 bases from V and 0 bases from J, with 7 bases in between. In DNA form, the CDR3 reads TGCGCCAGCAGCTTGGAAGGGAGCTCCTACAATGAGCAGTTCTTC. This translates into CASSLEGSSYNEQFF.

The chain uses TRBV5-1 and TRBJ2-3; either TRBD1 or TRBD2 may fit D (5 bases each). Trimming took 3 bases from V and 5 from J, leaving 19 bases between them. The CDR3 consists of 16 residues. CDR1 and CDR2 from the germline V gene are SGHRS and YFSETQ. The CDR3 loop is CASSSIGDPEGDTQYF. The DNA for the CDR3 is TGCGCCAGCAGCTCAATCGGGGACCCCGAGGGAGATACGCAGTATTTT.

In this sample, this clonotype turned up a few times. The chain links TRBV14 to TRBJ2-1, with a tentative D call TRBD2 (5 bases). CDR1 and CDR2 (germline): SGHDN, FVKESK. The CDR3 is 15 amino acids. Trimming took 1 base from V and 6 from J, leaving 13 bases between them. The CDR3 loop is CASSQAGLISNEQFF. DNA for the CDR3: TGTGCCAGCAGCCAAGCCGGACTCATTAGCAATGAGCAGTTCTTC.

This clonotype came up many times. The V call is TRBV5-1, the J call TRBJ2-3; D could derive from TRBD1 or TRBD2 (6 bases each). The CDR3 extends over 15 amino acids. Germline lookup yields CDR1 SGHRS and CDR2 YFSETQ. Trimming left V 0 bases short and J 2 bases short, with 10 bases between. The CDR3 loop is CASSLATGATDTQYF. DNA of the CDR3: TGCGCCAGCAGCTTGGCTACGGGGGCCACAGATACGCAGTATTTT.

In its sample, this clonotype was seen a few times. V gene TRBV6-5 combines with J gene TRBJ2-2; 8 bases agree with TRBD2. This CDR3 is built from 17 residues. CDR1 and CDR2 (germline): MNHEY, SVGAGI. Trimming at V came to 3 bases and at J to 0 bases, leaving 6 bases not matched to a gene. CDR3 sequence reads: CASSYVGGGTNTGELFF. The CDR3 DNA sequence: TGTGCCAGCAGTTATGTAGGCGGGGGGACGAACACCGGGGAGCTGTTTTTT.

This clonotype has at least ten counts. The J gene is TRBJ2-1, the V gene TRBV5-1, with 7 bases lining up with TRBD1. The length of the CDR3 is 15 residues. V lost 1 base to trimming and J lost 3 bases; unmatched junction nucleotides: 4. Looked up from germline, CDR1 is SGHRS and CDR2 is YFSETQ. The CDR3 reads CASSLMTGIYNEQFF. The CDR3 DNA is TGCGCCAGCAGCTTGATGACAGGGATCTACAATGAGCAGTTCTTC. Variable domain in full (rest from reference TRBV5-1 and TRBJ2-1): KAGVTQTPRYLIKTRGQQVTLSCSPISGHRSVSWYQQTPGQGLQFLFEYFSETQRNKGNFPGRFSGRQFSNSRSEMNVSTLELGDSALYLCASSLMTGIYNEQFFGPGTRLTVL.

Regarding this clonotype: One end of the junction is discordant with germline, which a read error may explain. J is TRBJ1-6 and V is TRBV7-1; D ambiguous. TRBV7-1 is recorded as an ORF, its role being uncertain. The CDR3 length is 12 residues. The CDR3 is CAISPGRVPLHF. DNA for the CDR3: TGTGCCATCAGCCCCGGGCGAGTACCCCTCCACTTT.

This clonotype has at least ten counts. The J gene is TRBJ2-1, the V gene TRBV20-1; 8 bases align to TRBD1. The CDR3 is made up of 13 amino acids. Germline loops: CDR1 DFQATT, CDR2 SNEGSKA (reference sequence). CDR3 DNA: TGCAGCCTAAGTGGACAGGGTGACAATGAGCAGTTCTTC. Encoded protein: CSLSGQGDNEQFF.

As regards this clonotype: At one end the junction does not follow the germline gene, possibly because of a read error. The V call is TRBV28, the J call TRBJ2-7; D might be TRBD1 (7 bases). This CDR3 contains 19 residues. The germline gives CDR1 MDHEN, CDR2 SYDVKM. The CDR3 region has the DNA TGTGCCAGCAGCCTAACAATTGAAGGAGGGGGCCCTTTGCGCTACGAGCTGTACTTC. The encoded protein is CASSLTIEGGGPLRYELYF. The full variable domain, rest sourced from reference TRBV28 and TRBJ2-7, is DVKVTQSSRYLVKRTGEKVFLECVQDMDHENMFWYRQDPGLGLRLIYFSYDVKMKEKGDIPEGYSVSREKKERFSLILESASTNQTSMYLCASSLTIEGGGPLRYELYFGPGTRLTVT.